This T cell receptor (beta chain) came from a study of molecular identifiers for immune sequencing clone quantification. Per the germline V gene, CDR1 is SGHTA and CDR2 is FQGNSA. This CDR3 region has 16 residues. Details on this clonotype: A much bigger clone sits one base away, suggesting this may be a read error.

In TCRdb, the PCR reads were re-called with MiXCR into one record per CDR3 protein. Here the sample spans some 94,000 distinct CDR3 sequences, around 27% being singletons. The sequenced sample consisted of naive CD8+ T cells from blood, with Jurkat cell RNA spiked in. Specified subset: FACS-sorted CD8+CD4-CCR7+CD45RA+ naive T cells. The chain employs TRBV7-2 and TRBJ1-6; weak D call: TRBD1 (5 bases). The receptor was isolated from a human donor in good health. Some libraries in this study had Jurkat cell RNA spiked in. The CDR3 is CASSPTDFSYNSPIHF. CDR3 bases: TGTGCCAGCAGTCCGACAGACTTCTCCTATAATTCACCCATCCACTTT.